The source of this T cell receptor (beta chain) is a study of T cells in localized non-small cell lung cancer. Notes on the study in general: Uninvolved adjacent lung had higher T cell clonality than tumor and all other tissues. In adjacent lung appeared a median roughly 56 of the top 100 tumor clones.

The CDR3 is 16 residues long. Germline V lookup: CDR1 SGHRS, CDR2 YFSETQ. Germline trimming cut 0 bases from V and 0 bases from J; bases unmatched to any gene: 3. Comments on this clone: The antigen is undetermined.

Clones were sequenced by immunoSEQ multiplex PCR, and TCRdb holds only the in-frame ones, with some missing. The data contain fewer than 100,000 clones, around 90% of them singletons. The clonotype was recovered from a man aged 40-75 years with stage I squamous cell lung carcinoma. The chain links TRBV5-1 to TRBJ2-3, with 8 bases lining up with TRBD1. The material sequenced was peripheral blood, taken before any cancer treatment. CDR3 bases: TGCGCCAGCAGCTTGGGGACAGGGACTAGCACAGATACGCAGTATTTT. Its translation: CASSLGTGTSTDTQYF.